The 2 T cell receptor beta chains reported below all come from one sample, sequenced in a study of blood T cell repertoires in COVID-19. Clones were sequenced by immunoSEQ multiplex PCR, and TCRdb holds only the in-frame ones, with some missing. The sample carries over 90,000 clones, approximately 84% recorded once. Material for sequencing was peripheral blood. These receptor sequences come from a man of 80 years or more with active or convalescent COVID-19.

The chain is built from TRBV7-2 and TRBJ1-1; 7 bases map to TRBD1. V dropped 5 bases and J dropped 1; count of bases not matched to a gene: 7. This CDR3 is built from 15 residues. Looked up from germline, CDR1 is SGHTA and CDR2 is FQGNSA. The CDR3 reads CASSPGTASNTEAFF. CDR3 coding DNA: TGTGCCAGCAGCCCCGGGACAGCCTCGAACACTGAAGCTTTCTTT.

The chain recombines TRBV4-1 with TRBJ1-2; TRBD1 matches at 8 bases. Looked up from germline, CDR1 is MGHRA and CDR2 is YSYEKL. V gave up 3 bases and J gave up 4 bases; unmatched junction bases: 7. The CDR3 is 15 amino acids. The CDR3 loop is CASSQPDRETYGYTF. CDR3 DNA sequence: TGCGCCAGCAGCCAGCCGGACAGGGAAACCTATGGCTACACCTTC.